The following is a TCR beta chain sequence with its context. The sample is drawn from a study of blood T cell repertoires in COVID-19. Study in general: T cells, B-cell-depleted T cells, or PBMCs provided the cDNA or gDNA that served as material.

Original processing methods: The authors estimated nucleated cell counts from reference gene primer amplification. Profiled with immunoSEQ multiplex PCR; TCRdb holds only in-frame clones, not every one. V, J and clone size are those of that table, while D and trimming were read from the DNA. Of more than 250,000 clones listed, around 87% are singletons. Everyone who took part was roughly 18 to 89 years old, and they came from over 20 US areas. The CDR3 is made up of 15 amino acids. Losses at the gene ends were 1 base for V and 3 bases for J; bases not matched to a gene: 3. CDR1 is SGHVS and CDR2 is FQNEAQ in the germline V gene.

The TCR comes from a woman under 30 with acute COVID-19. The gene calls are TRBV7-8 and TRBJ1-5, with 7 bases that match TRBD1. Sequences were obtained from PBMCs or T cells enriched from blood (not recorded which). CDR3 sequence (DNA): TGTGCCAGCAGCTTAGGGACAGGCTACAATCAGCCCCAGCATTTT. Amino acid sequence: CASSLGTGYNQPQHF.